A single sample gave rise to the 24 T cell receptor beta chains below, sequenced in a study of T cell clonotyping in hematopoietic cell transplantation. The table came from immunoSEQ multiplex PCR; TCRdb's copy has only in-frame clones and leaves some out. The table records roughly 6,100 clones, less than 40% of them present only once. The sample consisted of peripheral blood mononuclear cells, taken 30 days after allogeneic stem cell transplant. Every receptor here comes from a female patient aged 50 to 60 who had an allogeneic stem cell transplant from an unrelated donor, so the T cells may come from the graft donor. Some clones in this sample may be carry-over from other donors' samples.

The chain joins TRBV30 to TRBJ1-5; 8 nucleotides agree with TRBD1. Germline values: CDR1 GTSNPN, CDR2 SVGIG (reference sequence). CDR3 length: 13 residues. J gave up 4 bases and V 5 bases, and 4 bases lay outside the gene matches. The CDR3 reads CAWGGQENQPQHF. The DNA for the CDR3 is TGTGCCTGGGGGGGACAGGAGAATCAGCCCCAGCATTTT.

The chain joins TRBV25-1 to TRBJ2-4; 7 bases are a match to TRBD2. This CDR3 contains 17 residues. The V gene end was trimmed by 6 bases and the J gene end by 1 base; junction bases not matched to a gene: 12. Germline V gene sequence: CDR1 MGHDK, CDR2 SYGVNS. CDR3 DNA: TGTGCCAGCAGCTCGGGGAGGGCGGGTACGGCCAAAAACATTCAGTACTTC. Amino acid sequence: CASSSGRAGTAKNIQYF.

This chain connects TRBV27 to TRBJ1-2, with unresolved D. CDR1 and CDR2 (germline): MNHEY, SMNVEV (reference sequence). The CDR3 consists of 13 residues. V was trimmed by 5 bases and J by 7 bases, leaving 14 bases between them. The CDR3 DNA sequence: TGTGCCAGCAGTCCGGCGGCAGGCCGTGGCTACACCTTC. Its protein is CASSPAAGRGYTF.

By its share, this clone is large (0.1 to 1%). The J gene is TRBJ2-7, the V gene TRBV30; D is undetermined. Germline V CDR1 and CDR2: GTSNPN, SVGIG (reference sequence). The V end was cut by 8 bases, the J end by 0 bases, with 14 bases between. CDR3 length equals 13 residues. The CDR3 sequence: CAADGELSYEQYF. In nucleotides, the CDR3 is TGTGCCGCGGACGGTGAGCTCTCCTACGAGCAGTACTTC.

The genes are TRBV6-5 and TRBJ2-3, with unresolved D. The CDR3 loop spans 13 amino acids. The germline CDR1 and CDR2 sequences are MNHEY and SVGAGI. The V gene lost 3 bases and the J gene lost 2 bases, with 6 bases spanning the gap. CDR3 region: CASSYGFTDTQYF. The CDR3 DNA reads TGTGCCAGCAGTTATGGTTTCACAGATACGCAGTATTTT.

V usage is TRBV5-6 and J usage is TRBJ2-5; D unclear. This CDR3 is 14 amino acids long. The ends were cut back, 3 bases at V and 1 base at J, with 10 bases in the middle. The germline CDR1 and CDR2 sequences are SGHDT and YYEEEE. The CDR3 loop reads CASSSVGIQETQYF. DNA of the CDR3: TGTGCCAGCAGCTCCGTCGGTATCCAAGAGACCCAGTACTTC.

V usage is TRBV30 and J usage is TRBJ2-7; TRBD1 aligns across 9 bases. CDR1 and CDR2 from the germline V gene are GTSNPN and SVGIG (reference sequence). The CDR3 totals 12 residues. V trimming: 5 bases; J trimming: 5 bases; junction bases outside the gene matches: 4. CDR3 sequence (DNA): TGTGCCTGGGACAGGGGGGTCAACGAGCAGTACTTC. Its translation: CAWDRGVNEQYF.

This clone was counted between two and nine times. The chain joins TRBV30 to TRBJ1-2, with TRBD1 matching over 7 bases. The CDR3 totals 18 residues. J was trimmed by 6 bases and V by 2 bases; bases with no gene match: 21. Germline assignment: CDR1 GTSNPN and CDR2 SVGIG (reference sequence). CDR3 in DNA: TGTGCCTGGAGTACTGACAGGGAAAGGTTTGGTTTGTTGGATGGCTACACCTTC. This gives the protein CAWSTDRERFGLLDGYTF.

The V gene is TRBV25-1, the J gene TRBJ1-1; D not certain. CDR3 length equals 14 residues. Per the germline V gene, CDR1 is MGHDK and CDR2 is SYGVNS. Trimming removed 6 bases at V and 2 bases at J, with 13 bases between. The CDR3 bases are TGTGCCAGCAGGGGCGACAATACCAACACTGAAGCTTTCTTT. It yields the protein CASRGDNTNTEAFF.

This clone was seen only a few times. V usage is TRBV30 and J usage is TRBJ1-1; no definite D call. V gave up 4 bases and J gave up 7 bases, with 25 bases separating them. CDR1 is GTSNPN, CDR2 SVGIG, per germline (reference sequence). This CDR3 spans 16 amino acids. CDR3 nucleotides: TGTGCCTGGATTCCCTTCCTTGACGGGGAATTAGGTGAAGCTTTCTTT. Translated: CAWIPFLDGELGEAFF.

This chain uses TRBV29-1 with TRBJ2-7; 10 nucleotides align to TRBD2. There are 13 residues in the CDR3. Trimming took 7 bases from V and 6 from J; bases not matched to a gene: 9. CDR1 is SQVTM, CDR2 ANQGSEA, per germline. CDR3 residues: CSGQKSGGAEQYF. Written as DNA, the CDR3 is TGCAGCGGCCAGAAAAGCGGGGGGGCCGAGCAGTACTTC.

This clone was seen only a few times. DNA of the CDR3: TGTGCCAGCAGCCCGTATAGTGCAGGGGGTAAGACAGATACGCAGTATTTT. Amino acids: CASSPYSAGGKTDTQYF. The V and J genes are TRBV5-6 and TRBJ2-3; 7 nucleotides match TRBD1. With V trimmed by 4 bases and J by 3 bases, 14 bases remained unmatched. This CDR3 spans 17 amino acids. CDR1 is SGHDT, CDR2 YYEEEE, per germline.

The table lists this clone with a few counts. Written as DNA, the CDR3 is TGTGCCTGGAGTCTCGGGATTAACTATGGCTACACCTTC. This codes for CAWSLGINYGYTF. The rearrangement uses TRBV30 and TRBJ1-2, with D hard to call. Germline V lookup: CDR1 GTSNPN, CDR2 SVGIG (reference sequence). This CDR3 comprises 13 residues. Trimming cost V 2 bases and J 1 base, with 8 bases left between them.

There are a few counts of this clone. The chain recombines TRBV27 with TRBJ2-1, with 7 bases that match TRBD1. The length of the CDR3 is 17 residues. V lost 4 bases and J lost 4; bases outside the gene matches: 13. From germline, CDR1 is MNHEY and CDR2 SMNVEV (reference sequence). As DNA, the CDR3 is TGTGCCAGCAGTTCCGTCCCCCGACAGGGCTTTTACAATGAGCAGTTCTTC. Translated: CASSSVPRQGFYNEQFF.

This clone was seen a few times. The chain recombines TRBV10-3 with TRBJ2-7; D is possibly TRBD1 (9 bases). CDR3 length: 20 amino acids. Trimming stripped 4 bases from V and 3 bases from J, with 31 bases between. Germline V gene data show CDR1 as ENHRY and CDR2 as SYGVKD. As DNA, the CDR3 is TGTGCCATCAGTGTAACCGACAGGGGGACTCTTGCGGGAGGAATCTACGAGCAGTACTTC. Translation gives CAISVTDRGTLAGGIYEQYF.

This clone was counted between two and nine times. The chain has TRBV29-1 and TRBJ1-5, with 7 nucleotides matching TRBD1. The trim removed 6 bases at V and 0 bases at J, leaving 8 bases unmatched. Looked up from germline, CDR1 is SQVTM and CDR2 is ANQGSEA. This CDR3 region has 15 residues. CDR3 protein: CSVTPGTVSNQPQHF. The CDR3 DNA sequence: TGCAGCGTGACTCCCGGGACAGTTAGCAATCAGCCCCAGCATTTT.

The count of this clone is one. CDR3 nucleotide sequence: TGCAGCGTTTCGTTTCAGGGTACTGAGCAGTTCTTC. Its translation: CSVSFQGTEQFF. The chain joins TRBV29-1 to TRBJ2-1, with D maybe TRBD1 (5 bases). The CDR3 is made up of 12 amino acids. Germline V gene data show CDR1 as SQVTM and CDR2 as ANQGSEA. V shed 5 bases and J shed 9 bases, with 14 bases lying between them.

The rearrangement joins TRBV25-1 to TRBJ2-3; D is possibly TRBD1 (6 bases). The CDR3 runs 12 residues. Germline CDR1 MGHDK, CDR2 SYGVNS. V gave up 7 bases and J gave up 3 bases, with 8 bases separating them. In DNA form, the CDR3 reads TGTGCCAGCACGCAGGGGACAGATACGCAGTATTTT. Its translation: CASTQGTDTQYF.

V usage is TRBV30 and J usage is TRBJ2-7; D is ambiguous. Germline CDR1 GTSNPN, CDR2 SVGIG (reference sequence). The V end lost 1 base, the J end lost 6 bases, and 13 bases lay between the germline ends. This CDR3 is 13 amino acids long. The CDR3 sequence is CAWSDSIAPEQYF. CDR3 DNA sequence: TGTGCCTGGAGTGACAGCATCGCTCCCGAGCAGTACTTC.

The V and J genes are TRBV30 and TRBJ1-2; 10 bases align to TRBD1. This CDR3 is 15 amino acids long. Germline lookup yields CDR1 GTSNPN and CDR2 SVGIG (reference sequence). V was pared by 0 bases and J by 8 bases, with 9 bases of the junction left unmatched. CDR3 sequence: CAWSVPTGGADGYTF. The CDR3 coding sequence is TGTGCCTGGAGTGTACCGACAGGGGGCGCGGACGGCTACACCTTC.

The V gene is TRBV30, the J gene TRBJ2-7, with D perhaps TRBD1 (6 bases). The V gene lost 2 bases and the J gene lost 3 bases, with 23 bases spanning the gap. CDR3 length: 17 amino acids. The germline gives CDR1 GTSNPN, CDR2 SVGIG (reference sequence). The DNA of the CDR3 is TGTGCCTGGAGTCCTCCCGTTACAGGGTCGTACCTCTACGAGCAGTACTTC. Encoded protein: CAWSPPVTGSYLYEQYF.

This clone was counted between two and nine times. The DNA for the CDR3 is TGTGCCAGCAGACCCCCGGGGGGCGTCGATGAGCAGTTCTTC. Protein sequence: CASRPPGGVDEQFF. The chain has TRBV6-5 and TRBJ2-1, with a weak D call TRBD2 (7 bases). V was clipped by 6 bases and J by 8 bases, with 17 bases between them. The length of the CDR3 is 14 residues. The germline V gene has CDR1 MNHEY and CDR2 SVGAGI.

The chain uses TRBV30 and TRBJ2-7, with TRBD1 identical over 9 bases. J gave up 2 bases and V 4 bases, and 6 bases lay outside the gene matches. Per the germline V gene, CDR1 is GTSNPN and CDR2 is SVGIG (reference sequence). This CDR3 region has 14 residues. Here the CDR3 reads CAWMLRQGAYEQYF. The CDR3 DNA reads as TGTGCCTGGATGCTAAGACAGGGGGCCTACGAGCAGTACTTC.

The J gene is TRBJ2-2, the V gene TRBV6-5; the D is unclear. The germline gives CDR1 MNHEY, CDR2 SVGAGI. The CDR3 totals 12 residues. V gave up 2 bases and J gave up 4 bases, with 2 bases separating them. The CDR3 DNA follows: TGTGCCAGCAGTTACAGCACCGGGGAGCTGTTTTTT. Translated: CASSYSTGELFF.